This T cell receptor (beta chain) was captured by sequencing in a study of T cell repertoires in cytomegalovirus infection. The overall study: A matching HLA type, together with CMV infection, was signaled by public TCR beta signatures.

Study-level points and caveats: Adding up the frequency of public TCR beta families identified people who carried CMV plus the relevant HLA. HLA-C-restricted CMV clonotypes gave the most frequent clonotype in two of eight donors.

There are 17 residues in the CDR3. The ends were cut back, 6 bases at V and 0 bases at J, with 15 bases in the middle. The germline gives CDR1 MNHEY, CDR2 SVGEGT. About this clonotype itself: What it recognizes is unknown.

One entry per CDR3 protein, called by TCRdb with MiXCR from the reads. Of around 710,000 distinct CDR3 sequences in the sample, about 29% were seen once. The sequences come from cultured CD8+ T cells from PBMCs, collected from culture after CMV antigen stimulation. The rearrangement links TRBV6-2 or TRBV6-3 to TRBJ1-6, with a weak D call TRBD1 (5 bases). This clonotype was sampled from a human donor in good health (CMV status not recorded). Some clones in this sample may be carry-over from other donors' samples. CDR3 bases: TGTGCCAGCAGACCCGGGACGGCAAGCTCCTATAATTCACCCCTCCACTTT. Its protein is CASRPGTASSYNSPLHF.